Each of the 11 T cell receptor beta chains below was sequenced from the same sample in a study of shared clonotypes between healthy human individuals. Generated by immunoSEQ multiplex PCR, the TCRdb table keeps only in-frame clones and is missing some. This table holds more than 400,000 clones, roughly 80% found once. Material: PBMCs. The source is a woman in her forties in good health. Some clones in this sample may be carry-over from other donors' samples.

About this clone itself: Possible read error: a much larger clone is one base away. The chain uses TRBV5-6 and TRBJ2-1; D is possibly TRBD2 (5 bases). This CDR3 is 13 amino acids long. Germline loops: CDR1 SGHDT, CDR2 YYEEEE. With 4 bases removed from V and 6 bases from J, the gap between germline ends came to 11 bases. CDR3 in amino acids: CASSPGLSNEQFF. The CDR3 nucleotides read TGTGCCAGCAGCCCTGGACTGAGCAATGAGCAGTTCTTC.

A word on this clone: A read error is likely here: a far larger clone is one base away. This chain joins TRBV2 and TRBJ1-2, with a tentative D call TRBD1 (5 bases). The CDR3 contains 12 residues. Trimming pared 6 bases from V and 6 bases from J, leaving 11 bases between. The V gene's germline CDR1 is SNHLY and CDR2 FYNNEI. This CDR3 reads CASRGQADGYTF. The CDR3 DNA reads as TGTGCCAGCAGGGGGCAGGCTGATGGCTACACCTTC.

This chain uses TRBV19 with TRBJ2-3; tentatively, D is TRBD1 or TRBD2 (6 bases each). V was pared by 5 bases and J by 0 bases, with 9 bases between. This CDR3 comprises 14 residues. The germline gives CDR1 LNHDA, CDR2 SQIVND (reference sequence). This CDR3 reads CASSPGASTDTQYF. CDR3 sequence (DNA): TGTGCCAGTAGTCCGGGGGCTAGCACAGATACGCAGTATTTT.

The chain uses TRBV29-1 and TRBJ2-3; TRBD2 matches at 7 bases. Per the germline V gene, CDR1 is SQVTM and CDR2 is ANQGSEA. The CDR3 sequence is 13 residues long. The junction had 4 bases not matched to a gene; V was cut back by 1 base and J by 6 bases. The DNA of the CDR3 is TGCAGCGTTGAAGTGGGGGGGTGGGATACGCAGTATTTT. It specifies CSVEVGGWDTQYF.

On this clone itself: This same CDR3 is encoded by further DNA sequences in the sample. V and J are TRBV7-3 and TRBJ2-2; D gene unclear. Germline-derived CDR1 and CDR2 are SGHTA and FQGTGA. The CDR3 is 13 residues long. V lost 1 base, J lost 5 bases, and 5 bases lay in between. This chain's CDR3 is CASSLIGTGELFF. CDR3 DNA: TGTGCCAGCAGCTTAATAGGAACCGGGGAGCTGTTTTTT.

This clone was picked up many times. Distinct nucleotide sequences in the sample also encode this CDR3. The chain links TRBV5-6 to TRBJ2-6; D gene unclear. In germline, CDR1 is SGHDT, CDR2 YYEEEE. CDR3 length: 15 amino acids. V lost 0 bases to trimming and J lost 0 bases, with 4 bases between them. CDR3 residues: CASSLGVSGANVLTF. CDR3 bases: TGTGCCAGCAGCTTGGGTGTCTCTGGGGCCAACGTCCTGACTTTC.

The chain uses TRBV19 and TRBJ1-5; D is perhaps TRBD1 (5 bases). CDR1 and CDR2 from the germline V gene are LNHDA and SQIVND (reference sequence). The germline V and J ends were trimmed by 0 bases and 2 bases, with 8 bases remaining between them. The CDR3 is made up of 15 amino acids. CDR3 nucleotide sequence: TGTGCCAGTAGTATAGAAGGGGAGGGCAATCAGCCCCAGCATTTT. It translates to CASSIEGEGNQPQHF. The full variable domain, its missing parts supplied by reference TRBV19 and TRBJ1-5, is DGGITQSPKYLFRKEGQNVTLSCEQNLNHDAMYWYRQDPGQGLRLIYYSQIVNDFQKGDIAEGYSVSREKKESFPLTVTSAQKNPTAFYLCASSIEGEGNQPQHFGDGTRLSIL.

Worth noting for this clone: A read error is the likely source, as a far larger clone sits one nucleotide away. The V and J genes are TRBV4-1 and TRBJ1-2; D is possibly TRBD1 (6 bases). Per the germline V gene, CDR1 is MGHRA and CDR2 is YSYEKL. This CDR3 contains 14 residues. V lost 7 bases and J 2 bases, leaving 14 bases between the germline ends. The CDR3 DNA follows: TGCGCCAGCAACCCCGGACAGATGAACTATGGCTACACCTTC. It encodes CASNPGQMNYGYTF.

As regards this clone: This likely traces to a read error, being one base from a far larger clone. The chain recombines TRBV9 with TRBJ1-4; the D gene is possibly TRBD1 (5 bases). Germline lookup yields CDR1 SGDLS and CDR2 YYNGEE. The CDR3 runs 12 residues. Trimming removed 4 bases at V and 8 bases at J, with 9 bases between. CDR3 protein: CASSRGEEKLFF. In nucleotides, the CDR3 is TGTGCCAGCAGCCGAGGGGAGGAAAAACTGTTTTTT.

The chain couples TRBV28 to TRBJ2-1; tentative D call: TRBD2 (6 bases). The CDR3 extends over 15 amino acids. Germline V gene sequence: CDR1 MDHEN, CDR2 SYDVKM. The V and J ends lost 1 base and 5 bases respectively, with 12 bases between them. CDR3 residues: CASSLSGTFNNEQFF. The CDR3 DNA sequence: TGTGCCAGCAGTTTATCTGGGACTTTTAACAATGAGCAGTTCTTC.

V gene TRBV4-1 combines with J gene TRBJ2-5, with D possibly matching TRBD2 (6 bases). CDR3 length: 14 residues. Trimming stripped 4 bases from V and 4 bases from J, with 13 bases between. Germline CDR1 reads MGHRA; CDR2 reads YSYEKL. CDR3 sequence: CASSLTSFRETQYF. DNA for the CDR3: TGCGCCAGCAGCCTGACTAGTTTTCGAGAGACCCAGTACTTC.